Below, 5 T cell receptor beta chains from the same sample are listed, as sequenced in a study of blood T cell repertoires in COVID-19. The protocol was immunoSEQ multiplex PCR, while the TCRdb copy is restricted to in-frame clones and leaves out a portion. The table lists more than 95,000 clones, around 80% of them singletons. Sequenced sample: peripheral blood. All receptors come from a man aged 50 to 60 with acute or convalescent COVID-19.

The chain recombines TRBV7-9 with TRBJ2-7; D is perhaps TRBD1 (5 bases). CDR1 and CDR2 from the germline V gene are SEHNR and FQNEAQ (reference sequence). This CDR3 comprises 14 residues. V was cut by 5 bases and J by 1 base, with 12 bases left in between. The CDR3 spells CASSETVSSYEQYF. CDR3 nucleotide sequence: TGTGCCAGCAGCGAGACAGTTTCTTCCTACGAGCAGTACTTC.

The CDR3 nucleotides are TGTGCCAGCAGCCCCCAGGGGAGGGGCAAACGGGGCACTGAAGCTTTCTTT. Its protein product is CASSPQGRGKRGTEAFF. This chain connects TRBV7-9 to TRBJ1-1, with TRBD1 as a possible D gene (6 bases). V lost 5 bases to trimming and J lost 4 bases, with 23 bases between them. Germline V CDR1 and CDR2: SEHNR, FQNEAQ (reference sequence). The CDR3 runs to 17 residues.

The rearrangement uses TRBV7-9 and TRBJ1-4, with D uncertain. Trimming cost V 5 bases and J 8 bases, with 18 bases left between them. The CDR3 sequence is 15 residues long. The V gene's germline CDR1 is SEHNR and CDR2 FQNEAQ (reference sequence). CDR3 sequence (DNA): TGTGCCAGCAGCCCCATCGTCGGGGAGAGGGAAAAACTGTTTTTT. As protein: CASSPIVGEREKLFF.

V and J are TRBV7-8 and TRBJ1-1, with 8 bases lining up with TRBD1. Germline values: CDR1 SGHVS, CDR2 FQNEAQ. The CDR3 spans 14 residues. J gave up 6 bases and V 4 bases, and 7 bases lay outside the gene matches. The CDR3: CASSYGQGSAEAFF. The CDR3 DNA sequence: TGTGCCAGCAGCTACGGACAGGGTTCCGCTGAAGCTTTCTTT.

This clone was seen a handful of times. The chain recombines TRBV7-3 with TRBJ2-3, with D possibly matching TRBD1 (5 bases). CDR3 size: 14 residues. Germline assignment: CDR1 SGHTA and CDR2 FQGTGA. V lost 4 bases and J 0 bases, leaving 8 bases between the germline ends. The DNA for the CDR3 is TGTGCCAGCAGCTCAGGGTACAGCACAGATACGCAGTATTTT. Translating gives CASSSGYSTDTQYF.